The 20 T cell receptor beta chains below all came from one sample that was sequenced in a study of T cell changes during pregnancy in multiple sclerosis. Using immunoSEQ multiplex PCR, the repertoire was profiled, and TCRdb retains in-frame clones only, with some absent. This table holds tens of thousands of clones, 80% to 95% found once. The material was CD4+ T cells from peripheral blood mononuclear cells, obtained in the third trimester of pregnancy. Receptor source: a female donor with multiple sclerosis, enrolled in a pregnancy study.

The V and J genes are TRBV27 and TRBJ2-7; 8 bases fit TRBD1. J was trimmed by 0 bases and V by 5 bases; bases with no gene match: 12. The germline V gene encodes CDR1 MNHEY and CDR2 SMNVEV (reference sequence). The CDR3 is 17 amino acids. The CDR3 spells CASSAISWDRSSYEQYF. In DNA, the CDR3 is TGTGCCAGCAGTGCAATATCGTGGGACAGGAGCTCCTACGAGCAGTACTTC.

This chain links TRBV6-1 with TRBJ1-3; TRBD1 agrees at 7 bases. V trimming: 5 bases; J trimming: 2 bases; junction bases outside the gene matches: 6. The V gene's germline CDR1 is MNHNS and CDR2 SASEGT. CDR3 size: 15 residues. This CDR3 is CASSSGQAAGNTIYF. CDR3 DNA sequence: TGTGCCAGCAGTTCCGGACAGGCGGCTGGAAACACCATATATTTT.

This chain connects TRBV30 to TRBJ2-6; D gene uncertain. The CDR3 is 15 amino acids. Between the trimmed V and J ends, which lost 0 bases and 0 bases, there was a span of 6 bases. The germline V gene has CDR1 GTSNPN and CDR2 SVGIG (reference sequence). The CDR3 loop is CAWSVGHSGANVLTF. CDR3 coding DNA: TGTGCCTGGAGTGTTGGCCACTCTGGGGCCAACGTCCTGACTTTC.

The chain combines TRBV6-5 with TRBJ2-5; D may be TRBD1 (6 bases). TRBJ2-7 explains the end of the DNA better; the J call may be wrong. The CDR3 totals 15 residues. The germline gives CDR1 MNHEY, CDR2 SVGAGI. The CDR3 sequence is CASGTSNIPSYEQYF. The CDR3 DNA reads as TGTGCCAGCGGGACAAGCAATATACCCTCCTACGAGCAGTACTTC.

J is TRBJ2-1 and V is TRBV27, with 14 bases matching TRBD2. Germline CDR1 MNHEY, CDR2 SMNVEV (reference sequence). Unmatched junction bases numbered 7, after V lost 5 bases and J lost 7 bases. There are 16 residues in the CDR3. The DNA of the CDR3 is TGTGCCAGCAGTGTGACTAGCGGGGGGGGGAGGAATGAGCAGTTCTTC. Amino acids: CASSVTSGGGRNEQFF.

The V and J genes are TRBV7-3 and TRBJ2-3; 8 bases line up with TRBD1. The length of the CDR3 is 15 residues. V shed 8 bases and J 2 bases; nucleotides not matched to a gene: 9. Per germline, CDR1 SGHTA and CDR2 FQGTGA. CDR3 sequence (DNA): TGTGCCAGCGGTCCAGGGGGCTTTGTCACAGATACGCAGTATTTT. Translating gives CASGPGGFVTDTQYF. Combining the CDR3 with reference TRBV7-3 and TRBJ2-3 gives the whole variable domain GAGVSQTPSNKVTEKGKYVELRCDPISGHTALYWYRQSLGQGPEFLIYFQGTGAADDSGLPNDRFFAVRPEGSVSTLKIQRTERGDSAVYLCASGPGGFVTDTQYFGPGTRLTVL.

The CDR3 nucleotides are TGCGCCAGCAGCCCCTACCACAGGGGGCGAGGTGAAAAACTGTTTTTT. As protein: CASSPYHRGRGEKLFF. The chain has TRBV5-1 and TRBJ1-4; the match to TRBD1 covers 9 bases. From germline, CDR1 is SGHRS and CDR2 YFSETQ. The junction had 11 bases not matched to a gene; V was cut back by 4 bases and J by 7 bases. The CDR3 runs to 16 residues.

CDR3 DNA sequence: TGTGCCAGCACCCCAGGGACAAGTTATGGCTACACCTTC. This codes for CASTPGTSYGYTF. The chain recombines TRBV11-2 with TRBJ1-2, with a weak D call TRBD1 (6 bases). V gave up 7 bases and J gave up 5 bases, with 14 bases separating them. The CDR3 extends over 13 amino acids. CDR1 is SGHAT and CDR2 is FQNNGV in the germline V gene. Full variable domain (missing parts from reference TRBV11-2 and TRBJ1-2): EAGVAQSPRYKIIEKRQSVAFWCNPISGHATLYWYQQILGQGPKLLIQFQNNGVVDDSQLPKDRFSAERLKGVDSTLKIQPAKLEDSAVYLCASTPGTSYGYTFGSGTRLTVV.

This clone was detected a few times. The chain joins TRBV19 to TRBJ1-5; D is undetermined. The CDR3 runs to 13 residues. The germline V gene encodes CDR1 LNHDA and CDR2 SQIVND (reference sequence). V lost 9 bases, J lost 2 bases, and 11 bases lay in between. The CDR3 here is CASRGEGNQPQHF. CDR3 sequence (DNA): TGTGCCAGCCGCGGGGAAGGCAATCAGCCCCAGCATTTT. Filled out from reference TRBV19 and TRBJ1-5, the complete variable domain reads DGGITQSPKYLFRKEGQNVTLSCEQNLNHDAMYWYRQDPGQGLRLIYYSQIVNDFQKGDIAEGYSVSREKKESFPLTVTSAQKNPTAFYLCASRGEGNQPQHFGDGTRLSIL.

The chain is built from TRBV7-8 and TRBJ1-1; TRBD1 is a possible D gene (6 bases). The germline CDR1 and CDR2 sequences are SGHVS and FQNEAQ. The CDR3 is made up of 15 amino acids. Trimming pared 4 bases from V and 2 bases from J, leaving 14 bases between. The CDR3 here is CASSSWEGENTEAFF. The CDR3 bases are TGTGCCAGCAGCTCCTGGGAGGGGGAAAACACTGAAGCTTTCTTT.

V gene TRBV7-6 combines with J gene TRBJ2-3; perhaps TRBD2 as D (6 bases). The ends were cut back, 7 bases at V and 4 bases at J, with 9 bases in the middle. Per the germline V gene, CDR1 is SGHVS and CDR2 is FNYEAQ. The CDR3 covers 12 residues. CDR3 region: CASTPGADTQYF. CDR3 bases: TGTGCCAGCACTCCGGGGGCAGATACGCAGTATTTT.

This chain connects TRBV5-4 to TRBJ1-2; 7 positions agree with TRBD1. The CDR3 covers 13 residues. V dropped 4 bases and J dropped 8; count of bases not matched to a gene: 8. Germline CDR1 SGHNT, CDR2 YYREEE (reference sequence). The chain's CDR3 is CASSPTGEGGYTF. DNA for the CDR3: TGTGCCAGCAGCCCCACAGGGGAAGGAGGCTACACCTTC.

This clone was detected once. Here the CDR3 reads CASKRLSGGSYNEQFF. As DNA, the CDR3 is TGTGCCAGCAAGCGCTTGTCAGGGGGCTCCTACAATGAGCAGTTCTTC. The chain has TRBV2 and TRBJ2-1, with 7 bases matching TRBD1. The CDR3 is 16 residues long. Germline lookup yields CDR1 SNHLY and CDR2 FYNNEI. The ends lost 7 bases at V and 0 bases at J; junction bases unmatched: 9.

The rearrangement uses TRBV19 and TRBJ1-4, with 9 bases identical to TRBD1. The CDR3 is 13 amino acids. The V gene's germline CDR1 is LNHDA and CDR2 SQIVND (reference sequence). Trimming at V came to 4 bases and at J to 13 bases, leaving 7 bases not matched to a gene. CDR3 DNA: TGTGCCAGTAGTACTCGGGACAGGGACCGACTGTTTTTT. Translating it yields CASSTRDRDRLFF.

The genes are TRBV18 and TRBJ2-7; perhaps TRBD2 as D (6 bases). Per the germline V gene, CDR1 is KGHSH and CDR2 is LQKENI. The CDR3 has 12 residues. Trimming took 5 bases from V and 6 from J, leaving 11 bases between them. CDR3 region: CASSSQGGEQYF. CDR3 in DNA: TGTGCCAGCTCAAGCCAGGGAGGCGAGCAGTACTTC.

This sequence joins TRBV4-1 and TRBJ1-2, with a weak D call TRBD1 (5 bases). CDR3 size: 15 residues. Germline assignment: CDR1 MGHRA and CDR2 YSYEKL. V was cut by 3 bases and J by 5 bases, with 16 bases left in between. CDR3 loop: CASSHPSQGEYGYTF. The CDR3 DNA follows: TGCGCCAGCAGCCACCCCTCGCAGGGTGAATATGGCTACACCTTC.

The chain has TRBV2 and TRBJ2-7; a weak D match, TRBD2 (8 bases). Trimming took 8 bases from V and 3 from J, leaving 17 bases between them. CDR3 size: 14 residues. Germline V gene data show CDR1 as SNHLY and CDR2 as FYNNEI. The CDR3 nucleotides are TGTGCCAGCTCCGGGAGGGACAGCCTCTACGAGCAGTACTTC. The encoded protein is CASSGRDSLYEQYF.

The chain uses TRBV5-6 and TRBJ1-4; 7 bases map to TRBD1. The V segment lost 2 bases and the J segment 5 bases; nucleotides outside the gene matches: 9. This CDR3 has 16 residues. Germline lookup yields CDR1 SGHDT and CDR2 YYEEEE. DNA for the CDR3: TGTGCCAGCAGCTTTACTGACAGGGTTTCGAATGAAAAACTGTTTTTT. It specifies CASSFTDRVSNEKLFF.

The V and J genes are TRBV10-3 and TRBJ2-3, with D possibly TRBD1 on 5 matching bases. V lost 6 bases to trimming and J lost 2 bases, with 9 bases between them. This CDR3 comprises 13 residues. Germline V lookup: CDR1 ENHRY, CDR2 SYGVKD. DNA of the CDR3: TGTGCCATCAGGGGGCGCGACACAGATACGCAGTATTTT. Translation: CAIRGRDTDTQYF.

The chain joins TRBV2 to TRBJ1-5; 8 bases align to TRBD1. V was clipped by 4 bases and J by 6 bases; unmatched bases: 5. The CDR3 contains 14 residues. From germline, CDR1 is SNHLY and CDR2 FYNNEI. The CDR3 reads CASSVQGDAQPQHF. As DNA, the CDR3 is TGTGCCAGCAGTGTACAGGGGGATGCTCAGCCCCAGCATTTT.